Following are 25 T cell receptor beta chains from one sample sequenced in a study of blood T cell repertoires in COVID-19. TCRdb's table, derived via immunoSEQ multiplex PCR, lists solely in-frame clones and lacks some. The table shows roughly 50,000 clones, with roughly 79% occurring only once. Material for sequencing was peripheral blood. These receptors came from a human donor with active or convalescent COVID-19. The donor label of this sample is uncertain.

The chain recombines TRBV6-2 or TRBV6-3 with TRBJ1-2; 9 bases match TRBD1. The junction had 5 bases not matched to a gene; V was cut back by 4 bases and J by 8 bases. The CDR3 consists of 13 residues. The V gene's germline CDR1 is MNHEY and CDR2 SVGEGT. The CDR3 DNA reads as TGTGCCAGCAGTTCGGGACAGGGCCGAGGCTACACCTTC. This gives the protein CASSSGQGRGYTF.

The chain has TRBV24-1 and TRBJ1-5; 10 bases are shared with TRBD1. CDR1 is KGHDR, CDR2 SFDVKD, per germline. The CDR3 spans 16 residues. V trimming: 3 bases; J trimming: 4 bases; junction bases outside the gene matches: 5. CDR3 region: CATSDPPGQGNQPQHF. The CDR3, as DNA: TGTGCCACCAGTGATCCGCCGGGACAGGGGAATCAGCCCCAGCATTTT.

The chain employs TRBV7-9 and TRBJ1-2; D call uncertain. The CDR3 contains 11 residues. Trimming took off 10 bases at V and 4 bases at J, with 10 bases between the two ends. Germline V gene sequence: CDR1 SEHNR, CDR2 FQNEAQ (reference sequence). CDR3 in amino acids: CATGSGYGYTF. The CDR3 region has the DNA TGTGCCACCGGGAGCGGCTATGGCTACACCTTC.

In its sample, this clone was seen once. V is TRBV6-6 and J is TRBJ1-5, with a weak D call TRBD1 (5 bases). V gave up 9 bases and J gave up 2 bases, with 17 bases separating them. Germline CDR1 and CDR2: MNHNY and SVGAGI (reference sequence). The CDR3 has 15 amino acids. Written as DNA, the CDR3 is TGTGCCAGTTCGTGGGGCTCGGGCGGCAATCAGCCCCAGCATTTT. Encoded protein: CASSWGSGGNQPQHF.

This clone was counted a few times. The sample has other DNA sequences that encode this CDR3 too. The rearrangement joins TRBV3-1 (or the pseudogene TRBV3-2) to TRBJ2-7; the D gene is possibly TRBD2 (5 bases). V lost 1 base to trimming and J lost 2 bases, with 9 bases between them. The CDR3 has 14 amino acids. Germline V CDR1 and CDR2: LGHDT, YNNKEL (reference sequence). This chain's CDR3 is CASSQGTRTYEQYF. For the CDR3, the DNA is TGTGCCAGCAGCCAAGGGACTCGTACCTACGAGCAGTACTTC.

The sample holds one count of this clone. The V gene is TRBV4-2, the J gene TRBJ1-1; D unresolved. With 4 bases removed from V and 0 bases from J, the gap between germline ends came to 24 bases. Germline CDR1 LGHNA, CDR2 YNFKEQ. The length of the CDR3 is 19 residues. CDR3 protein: CASSRATTLIRLLNTEAFF. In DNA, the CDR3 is TGTGCCAGCAGCCGAGCTACGACTCTTATTAGACTGCTGAACACTGAAGCTTTCTTT.

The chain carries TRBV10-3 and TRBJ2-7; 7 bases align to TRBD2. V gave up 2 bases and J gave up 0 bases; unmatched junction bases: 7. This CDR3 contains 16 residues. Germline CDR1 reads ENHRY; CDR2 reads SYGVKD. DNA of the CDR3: TGTGCCATCAGTGAGAGGCCCCTAGCGGACTCCTACGAGCAGTACTTC. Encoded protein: CAISERPLADSYEQYF.

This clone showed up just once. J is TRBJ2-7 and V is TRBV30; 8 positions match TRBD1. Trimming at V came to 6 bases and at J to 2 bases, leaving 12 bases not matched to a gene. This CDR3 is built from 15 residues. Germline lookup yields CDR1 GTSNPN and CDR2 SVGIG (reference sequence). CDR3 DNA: TGTGCCTGCCAAAACCGGGACAGGATCACCTACGAGCAGTACTTC. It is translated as CACQNRDRITYEQYF.

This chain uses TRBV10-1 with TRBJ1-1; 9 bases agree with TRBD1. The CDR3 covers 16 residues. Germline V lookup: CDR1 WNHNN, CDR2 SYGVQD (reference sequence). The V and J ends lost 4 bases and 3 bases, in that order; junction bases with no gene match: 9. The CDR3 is CASSADRGAQDTEAFF. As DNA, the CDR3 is TGCGCCAGCAGTGCGGACAGGGGCGCGCAGGACACTGAAGCTTTCTTT.

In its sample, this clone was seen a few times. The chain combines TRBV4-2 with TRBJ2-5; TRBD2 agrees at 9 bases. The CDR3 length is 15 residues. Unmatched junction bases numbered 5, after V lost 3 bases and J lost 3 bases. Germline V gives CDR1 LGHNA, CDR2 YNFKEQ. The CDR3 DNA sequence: TGTGCCAGCAGCCAGATGACTAGCGGAAAAGAGACCCAGTACTTC. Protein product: CASSQMTSGKETQYF.

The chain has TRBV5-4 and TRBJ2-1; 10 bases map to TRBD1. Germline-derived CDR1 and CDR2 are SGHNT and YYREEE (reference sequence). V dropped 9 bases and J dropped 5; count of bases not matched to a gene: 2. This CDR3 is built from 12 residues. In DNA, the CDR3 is TGTGCCATGGGGACAGGGGACAATGAGCAGTTCTTC. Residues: CAMGTGDNEQFF.

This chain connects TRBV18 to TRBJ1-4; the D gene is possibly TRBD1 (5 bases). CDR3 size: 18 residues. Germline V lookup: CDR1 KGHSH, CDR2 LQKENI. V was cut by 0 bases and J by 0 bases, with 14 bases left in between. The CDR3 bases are TGTGCCAGCTCACCACCGGGACTCGGGGGTGCAACTAATGAAAAACTGTTTTTT. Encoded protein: CASSPPGLGGATNEKLFF.

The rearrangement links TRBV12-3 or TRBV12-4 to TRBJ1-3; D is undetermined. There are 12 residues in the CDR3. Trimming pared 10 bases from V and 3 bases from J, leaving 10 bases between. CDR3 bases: TGTGCCACAAAGGCGGGTGGAAACACCATATATTTT. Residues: CATKAGGNTIYF.

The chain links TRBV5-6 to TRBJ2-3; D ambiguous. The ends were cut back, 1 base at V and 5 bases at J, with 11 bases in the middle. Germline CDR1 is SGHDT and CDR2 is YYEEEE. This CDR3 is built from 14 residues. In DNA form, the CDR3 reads TGTGCCAGCAGCTTGTACAACCGAGGAGATACGCAGTATTTT. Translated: CASSLYNRGDTQYF.

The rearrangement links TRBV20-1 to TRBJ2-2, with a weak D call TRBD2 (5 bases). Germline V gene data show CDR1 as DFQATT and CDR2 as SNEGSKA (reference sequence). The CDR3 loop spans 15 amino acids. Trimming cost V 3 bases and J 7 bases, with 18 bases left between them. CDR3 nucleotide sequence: TGCAGTGCTAGTAGAGAGGGCCATTACGGCGGGGAGCTGTTTTTT. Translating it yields CSASREGHYGGELFF.

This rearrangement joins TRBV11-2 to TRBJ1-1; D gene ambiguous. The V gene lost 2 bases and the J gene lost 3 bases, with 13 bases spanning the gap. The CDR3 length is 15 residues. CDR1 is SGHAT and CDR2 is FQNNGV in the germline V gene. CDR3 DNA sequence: TGTGCCAGCAGCTTATATGGGCTAAAAGACACTGAAGCTTTCTTT. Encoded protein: CASSLYGLKDTEAFF. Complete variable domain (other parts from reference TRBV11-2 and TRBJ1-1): EAGVAQSPRYKIIEKRQSVAFWCNPISGHATLYWYQQILGQGPKLLIQFQNNGVVDDSQLPKDRFSAERLKGVDSTLKIQPAKLEDSAVYLCASSLYGLKDTEAFFGQGTRLTVV.

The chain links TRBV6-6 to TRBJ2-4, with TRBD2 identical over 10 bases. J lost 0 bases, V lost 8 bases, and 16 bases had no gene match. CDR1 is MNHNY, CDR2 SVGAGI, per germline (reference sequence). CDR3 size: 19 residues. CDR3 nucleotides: TGTGCCAGCCGTCCCCGGCTAGCGGGAGTAGACCGAGCCAAAAACATTCAGTACTTC. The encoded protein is CASRPRLAGVDRAKNIQYF.

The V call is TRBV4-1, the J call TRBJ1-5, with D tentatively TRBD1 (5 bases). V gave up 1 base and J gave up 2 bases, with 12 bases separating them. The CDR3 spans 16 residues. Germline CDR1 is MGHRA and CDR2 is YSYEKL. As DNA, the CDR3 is TGCGCCAGCAGCCAAGTCGGCAGGGCGGGCAATCAGCCCCAGCATTTT. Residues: CASSQVGRAGNQPQHF.

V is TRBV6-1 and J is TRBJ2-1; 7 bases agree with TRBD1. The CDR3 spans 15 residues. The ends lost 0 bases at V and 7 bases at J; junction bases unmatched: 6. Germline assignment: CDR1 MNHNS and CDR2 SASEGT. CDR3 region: CASSEAYRGRNEQFF. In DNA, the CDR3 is TGTGCCAGCAGTGAAGCATACAGGGGCCGTAATGAGCAGTTCTTC.

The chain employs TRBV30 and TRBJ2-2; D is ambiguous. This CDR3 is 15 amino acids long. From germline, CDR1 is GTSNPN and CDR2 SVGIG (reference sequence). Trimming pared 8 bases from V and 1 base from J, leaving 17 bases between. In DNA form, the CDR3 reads TGTGCCGGCCCGCCAGGCCCCTTGAACACCGGGGAGCTGTTTTTT. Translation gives CAGPPGPLNTGELFF.

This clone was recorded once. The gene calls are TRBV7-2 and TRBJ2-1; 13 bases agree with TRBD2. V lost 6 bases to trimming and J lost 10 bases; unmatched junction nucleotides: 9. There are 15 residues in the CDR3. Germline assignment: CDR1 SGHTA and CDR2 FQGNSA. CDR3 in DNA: TGTGCCAGCAGTGGGACTAGCGGGACTTGGGGGGAGCAGTTCTTC. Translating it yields CASSGTSGTWGEQFF. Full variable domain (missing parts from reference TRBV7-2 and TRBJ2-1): GAGVSQSPSNKVTEKGKDVELRCDPISGHTALYWYRQSLGQGLEFLIYFQGNSAPDKSGLPSDRFSAERTGGSVSTLTIQRTQQEDSAVYLCASSGTSGTWGEQFFGPGTRLTVL.

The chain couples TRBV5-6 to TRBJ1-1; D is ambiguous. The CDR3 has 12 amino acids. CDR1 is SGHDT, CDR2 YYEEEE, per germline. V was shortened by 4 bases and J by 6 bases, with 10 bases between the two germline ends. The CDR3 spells CASSLWRAEAFF. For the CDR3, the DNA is TGTGCCAGCAGCCTCTGGAGGGCTGAAGCTTTCTTT.

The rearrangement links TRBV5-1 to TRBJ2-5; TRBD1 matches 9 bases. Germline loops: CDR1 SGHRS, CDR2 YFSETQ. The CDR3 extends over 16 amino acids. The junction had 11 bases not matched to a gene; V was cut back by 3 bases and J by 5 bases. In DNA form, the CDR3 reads TGCGCCAGCAGCTCGGGACAGGGCCGGGGGCAGGAGACCCAGTACTTC. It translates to CASSSGQGRGQETQYF.

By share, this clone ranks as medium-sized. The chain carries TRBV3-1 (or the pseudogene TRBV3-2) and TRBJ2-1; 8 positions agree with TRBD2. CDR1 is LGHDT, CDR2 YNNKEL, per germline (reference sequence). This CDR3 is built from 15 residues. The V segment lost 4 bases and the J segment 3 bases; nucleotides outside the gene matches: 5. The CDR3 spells CASSLAGGGYNEQFF. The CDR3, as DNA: TGTGCCAGCAGCCTGGCGGGGGGAGGCTACAATGAGCAGTTCTTC.

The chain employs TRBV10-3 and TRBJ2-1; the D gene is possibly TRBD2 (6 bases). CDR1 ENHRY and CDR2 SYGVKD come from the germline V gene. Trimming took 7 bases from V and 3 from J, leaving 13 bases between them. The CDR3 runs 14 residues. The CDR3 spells CAIMAGTVYNEQFF. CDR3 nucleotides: TGTGCCATCATGGCCGGGACTGTCTACAATGAGCAGTTCTTC.